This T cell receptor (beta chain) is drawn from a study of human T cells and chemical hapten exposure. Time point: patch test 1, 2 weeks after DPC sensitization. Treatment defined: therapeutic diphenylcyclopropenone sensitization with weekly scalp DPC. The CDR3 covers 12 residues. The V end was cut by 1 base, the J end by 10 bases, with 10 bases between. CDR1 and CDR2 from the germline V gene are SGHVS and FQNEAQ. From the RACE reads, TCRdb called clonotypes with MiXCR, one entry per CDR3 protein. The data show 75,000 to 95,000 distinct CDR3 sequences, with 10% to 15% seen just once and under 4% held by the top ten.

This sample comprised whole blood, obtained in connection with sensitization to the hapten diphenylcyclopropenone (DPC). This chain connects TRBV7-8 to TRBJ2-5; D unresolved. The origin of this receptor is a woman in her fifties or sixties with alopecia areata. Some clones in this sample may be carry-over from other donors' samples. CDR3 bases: TGTGCCAGCAGCTTAGATCGTTCCAGCCAGTACTTC. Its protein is CASSLDRSSQYF.